The sample holds a few counts of the clone carrying this TCR beta chain. Antigen: not known. These data come from a study of blood T cells in healthy people across ages. The CDR3 is made up of 15 amino acids. V lost 4 bases, J lost 6 bases, and 12 bases stayed unmatched. The germline CDR1 and CDR2 sequences are DFQATT and SNEGSKA (reference sequence). PBMCs were isolated at a quantity of at least 7 million per sample. Study outcomes and limitations: A conclusive naive versus antigen-experienced comparison was prevented by the unsorted PBMCs. Naive T cell percentage showed a strong correlation with TCR beta diversity. Because donor CMV status was unknown, expanded clonotype changes were possibly confounded.

A sample-barcoded 5' primer and a J-beta primer mix were used in a second PCR of about 7 to 12 cycles. TCRdb re-called the 5' RACE reads through MiXCR, storing one row per CDR3 protein. The sample yields around 800,000 distinct CDR3 sequences, under 80% seen once. The chain employs TRBV20-1 and TRBJ2-7, with 10 positions matching TRBD1. This clonotype was obtained from a man between 25 and 39 years old in good health. The material sequenced was blood. In DNA, the CDR3 is TGCAGTGCTAATCCCAAAGGGACAGGGGACTCCGAGCAGTACTTC. Translated, it gives CSANPKGTGDSEQYF.